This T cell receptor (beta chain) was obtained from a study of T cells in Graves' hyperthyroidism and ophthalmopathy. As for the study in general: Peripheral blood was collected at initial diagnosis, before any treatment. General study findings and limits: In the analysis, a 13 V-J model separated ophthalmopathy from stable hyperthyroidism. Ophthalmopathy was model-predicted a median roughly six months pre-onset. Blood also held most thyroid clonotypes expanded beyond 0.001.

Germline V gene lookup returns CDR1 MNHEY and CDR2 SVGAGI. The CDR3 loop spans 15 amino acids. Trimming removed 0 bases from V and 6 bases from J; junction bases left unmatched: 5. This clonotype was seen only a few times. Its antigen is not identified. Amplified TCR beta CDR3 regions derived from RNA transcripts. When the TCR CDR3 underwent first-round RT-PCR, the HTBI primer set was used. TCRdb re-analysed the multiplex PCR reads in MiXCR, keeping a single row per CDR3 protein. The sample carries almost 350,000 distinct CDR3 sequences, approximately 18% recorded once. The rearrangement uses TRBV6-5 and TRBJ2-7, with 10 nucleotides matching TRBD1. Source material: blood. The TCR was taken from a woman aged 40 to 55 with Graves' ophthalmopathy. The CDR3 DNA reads TGTGCCAGCAGTTACTCACCGGGACAGGGGACCGAGCAGTACTTC. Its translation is CASSYSPGQGTEQYF.